The 19 T cell receptor beta chains presented below share a single source sample, sequenced in a study of cytomegalovirus exposure and HLA in healthy donors. PCR was performed using 60 Vbeta and 13 Jbeta primers. Assay: immunoSEQ multiplex PCR; the TCRdb copy retains only in-frame clones and omits some. The profile shows 75,000 to 80,000 clones, around 65% of them singletons. Sequenced: PBMCs. All receptors derive from a man in his 60s in good health and CMV-seropositive.

The chain couples TRBV7-2 to TRBJ2-3; TRBD2 matches at 13 bases. The V and J ends lost 3 bases and 6 bases, in that order; junction bases with no gene match: 9. The germline V gene encodes CDR1 SGHTA and CDR2 FQGNSA. The CDR3 loop spans 17 amino acids. CDR3 protein: CASSFQPGLAGTDTQYF. The CDR3 DNA sequence: TGTGCCAGCAGCTTTCAACCGGGACTAGCGGGAACTGATACGCAGTATTTT.

The V gene is TRBV6-5, the J gene TRBJ1-1; no clear D gene. Trimming pared 2 bases from V and 5 bases from J, leaving 9 bases between. From germline, CDR1 is MNHEY and CDR2 SVGAGI. The CDR3 runs to 13 residues. For the CDR3, the DNA is TGTGCCAGCAGTTACGGGGAGCGAACTGAAGCTTTCTTT. The encoded protein is CASSYGERTEAFF.

This chain joins TRBV7-2 and TRBJ1-6; 9 nucleotides agree with TRBD1. CDR1 SGHTA and CDR2 FQGNSA come from the germline V gene. The CDR3 extends over 17 amino acids. V shed 3 bases and J 6 bases; nucleotides not matched to a gene: 9. DNA for the CDR3: TGTGCCAGCAGCTTTGGGTCTAGGGGACAGGGTAATTCACCCCTCCACTTT. Amino acids: CASSFGSRGQGNSPLHF. Full variable domain (outside the CDR3, taken from reference TRBV7-2 and TRBJ1-6): GAGVSQSPSNKVTEKGKDVELRCDPISGHTALYWYRQSLGQGLEFLIYFQGNSAPDKSGLPSDRFSAERTGGSVSTLTIQRTQQEDSAVYLCASSFGSRGQGNSPLHFGNGTRLTVT.

This clone has a single count. The V gene is TRBV7-3, the J gene TRBJ2-3; tentative D call: TRBD2 (6 bases). CDR1 and CDR2 from the germline V gene are SGHTA and FQGTGA. This CDR3 contains 16 residues. Trimming removed 4 bases from V and 3 bases from J, with 17 bases in between. CDR3 region: CASSSIGGSGTDTQYF. The CDR3 bases are TGTGCCAGCAGCTCCATTGGGGGGAGCGGAACAGATACGCAGTATTTT.

This chain uses TRBV19 with TRBJ1-6; weak D call: TRBD1 (5 bases). V gave up 4 bases and J gave up 11 bases, with 18 bases separating them. This CDR3 spans 15 amino acids. Germline V CDR1 and CDR2: LNHDA, SQIVND (reference sequence). The CDR3: CASSTSDNQGTPLHF. In nucleotides, the CDR3 is TGTGCCAGTAGTACATCTGATAACCAGGGTACACCCCTCCACTTT.

This chain connects TRBV19 to TRBJ2-1; TRBD1 agrees at 7 bases. Germline CDR1 and CDR2: LNHDA and SQIVND (reference sequence). CDR3 length equals 14 residues. Losses at the gene ends were 4 bases for V and 5 bases for J; bases not matched to a gene: 5. In DNA, the CDR3 is TGTGCCAGTAGTAGACAGGGTGGGGACAATGAGCAGTTCTTC. The encoded protein is CASSRQGGDNEQFF.

The chain is built from TRBV9 and TRBJ2-7; 8 bases match TRBD2. Trimming cost V 0 bases and J 6 bases; bases outside gene matches: 11. This CDR3 region has 16 residues. CDR1 and CDR2 from the germline V gene are SGDLS and YYNGEE. The chain's CDR3 is CASSVVPLAGFGEQYF. The DNA of the CDR3 is TGTGCCAGCAGCGTAGTACCCCTAGCGGGTTTCGGCGAGCAGTACTTC.

V gene TRBV27 combines with J gene TRBJ2-7, with D possibly being TRBD1 (6 bases). There are 15 residues in the CDR3. The germline V and J ends were trimmed by 0 bases and 3 bases, with 12 bases remaining between them. Germline values: CDR1 MNHEY, CDR2 SMNVEV (reference sequence). CDR3 nucleotides: TGTGCCAGCAGTTTATCGGGGGCAATCCTCTACGAGCAGTACTTC. Protein: CASSLSGAILYEQYF.

This chain joins TRBV18 and TRBJ2-5; weak D call: TRBD2 (5 bases). Germline assignment: CDR1 KGHSH and CDR2 LQKENI. The CDR3 runs 14 residues. V shed 1 base and J shed 4 bases, with 10 bases lying between them. The CDR3 nucleotides are TGTGCCAGCTCACCACAAGGCCGGGGAGAGACCCAGTACTTC. The encoded protein is CASSPQGRGETQYF.

The CDR3 loop reads CASLHRGGALYGYTF. CDR3 sequence (DNA): TGTGCCAGCCTACACAGGGGAGGTGCCTTGTATGGCTACACCTTC. This chain joins TRBV16 and TRBJ1-2; 7 bases are a match to TRBD1. This CDR3 spans 15 amino acids. CDR1 is KGHSY and CDR2 is FQNENV in the germline V gene. V dropped 8 bases and J dropped 5; count of bases not matched to a gene: 14.

The J gene is TRBJ1-2, the V gene TRBV6-6; 8 nucleotides match TRBD1. CDR3 length: 16 residues. Germline CDR1 is MNHNY and CDR2 is SVGAGI (reference sequence). V was clipped by 6 bases and J by 4 bases; unmatched bases: 13. The CDR3 region has the DNA TGTGCCAGCAGCGTCCCCCGGACAGGGTATCGCTATGGCTACACCTTC. It is translated as CASSVPRTGYRYGYTF.

The rearrangement links TRBV4-3 to TRBJ1-2, with D maybe TRBD1 (5 bases). This CDR3 has 15 residues. Germline loops: CDR1 LGHNA, CDR2 YSLEER. Trimming took off 0 bases at V and 3 bases at J, with 11 bases between the two ends. CDR3 bases: TGCGCCAGCAGCCAAGAGTGGAGGGGTTACTATGGCTACACCTTC. It codes for CASSQEWRGYYGYTF.

This chain joins TRBV5-6 and TRBJ2-5; TRBD2 aligns across 13 bases. Trimming took 3 bases from V and 7 from J; bases not matched to a gene: 15. The length of the CDR3 is 18 residues. Germline assignment: CDR1 SGHDT and CDR2 YYEEEE. CDR3 bases: TGTGCCAGCAGCTCGAGGACTAGCGGGGGCCCGGGTTTCGGGACCCAGTACTTC. It is translated as CASSSRTSGGPGFGTQYF.

The chain is built from TRBV27 and TRBJ2-5; perhaps TRBD1 as D (6 bases). V lost 5 bases to trimming and J lost 0 bases, with 16 bases between them. Germline V lookup: CDR1 MNHEY, CDR2 SMNVEV (reference sequence). The CDR3 length is 16 residues. CDR3 sequence reads: CASSPSTGLYQETQYF. The DNA for the CDR3 is TGTGCCAGCAGTCCATCGACAGGACTGTACCAAGAGACCCAGTACTTC.

The gene calls are TRBV29-1 and TRBJ2-7; D not resolved. The germline V gene encodes CDR1 SQVTM and CDR2 ANQGSEA. Deletions cut 4 bases from V and 5 bases from J, with 12 bases between. The CDR3 covers 12 residues. CDR3: CSVGSQPHEQYF. CDR3 bases: TGCAGCGTTGGAAGCCAACCCCACGAGCAGTACTTC.

This clone was seen just once. The V call is TRBV10-3, the J call TRBJ2-1; possibly TRBD2 for D (6 bases). Germline values: CDR1 ENHRY, CDR2 SYGVKD. The CDR3 is 12 amino acids. The V gene lost 6 bases and the J gene lost 7 bases, with 10 bases spanning the gap. The CDR3 nucleotides read TGTGCCATCAGCCGACTAGTTAATGAGCAGTTCTTC. Residues: CAISRLVNEQFF.

This chain's CDR3 is CASSLEATRRGEQFF. The CDR3 DNA is TGTGCCAGCAGCTTAGAGGCGACTAGACGGGGTGAGCAGTTCTTC. V gene TRBV11-1 combines with J gene TRBJ2-1; possibly TRBD2 for D (6 bases). Germline CDR1 is SGHAT and CDR2 is FQDESV (reference sequence). The CDR3 loop spans 15 amino acids. The V end was cut by 1 base, the J end by 9 bases, with 16 bases between.

This chain links TRBV2 with TRBJ2-7, with 9 bases matching TRBD1. V gave up 7 bases and J gave up 2 bases; unmatched junction bases: 3. CDR1 and CDR2 from the germline V gene are SNHLY and FYNNEI. CDR3 length equals 13 residues. Written as DNA, the CDR3 is TGTGCCAGCAACAGGGGGCAGACCTACGAGCAGTACTTC. Its translation: CASNRGQTYEQYF.

The chain combines TRBV10-3 with TRBJ1-2, with 10 bases matching TRBD1. Germline CDR1 reads ENHRY; CDR2 reads SYGVKD. The length of the CDR3 is 13 residues. Trimming took 9 bases from V and 0 from J; bases not matched to a gene: 1. The CDR3 protein is CAMGQGTNYGYTF. The CDR3 DNA follows: TGTGCCATGGGACAGGGGACTAACTATGGCTACACCTTC.